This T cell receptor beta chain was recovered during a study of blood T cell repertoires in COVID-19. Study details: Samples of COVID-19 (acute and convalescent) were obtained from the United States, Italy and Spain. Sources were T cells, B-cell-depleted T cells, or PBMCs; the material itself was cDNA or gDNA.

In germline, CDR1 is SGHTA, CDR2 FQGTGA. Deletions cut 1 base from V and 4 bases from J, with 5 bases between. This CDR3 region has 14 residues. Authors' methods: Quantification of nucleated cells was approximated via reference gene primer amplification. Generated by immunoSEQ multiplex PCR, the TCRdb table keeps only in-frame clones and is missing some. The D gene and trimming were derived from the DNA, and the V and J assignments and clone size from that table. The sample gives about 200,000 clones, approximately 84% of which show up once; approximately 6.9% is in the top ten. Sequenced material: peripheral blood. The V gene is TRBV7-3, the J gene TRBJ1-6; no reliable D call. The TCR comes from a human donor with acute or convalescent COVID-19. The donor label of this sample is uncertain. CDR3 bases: TGTGCCAGCAGCTTAAGGCAGTATAATTCACCCCTCCACTTT. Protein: CASSLRQYNSPLHF.